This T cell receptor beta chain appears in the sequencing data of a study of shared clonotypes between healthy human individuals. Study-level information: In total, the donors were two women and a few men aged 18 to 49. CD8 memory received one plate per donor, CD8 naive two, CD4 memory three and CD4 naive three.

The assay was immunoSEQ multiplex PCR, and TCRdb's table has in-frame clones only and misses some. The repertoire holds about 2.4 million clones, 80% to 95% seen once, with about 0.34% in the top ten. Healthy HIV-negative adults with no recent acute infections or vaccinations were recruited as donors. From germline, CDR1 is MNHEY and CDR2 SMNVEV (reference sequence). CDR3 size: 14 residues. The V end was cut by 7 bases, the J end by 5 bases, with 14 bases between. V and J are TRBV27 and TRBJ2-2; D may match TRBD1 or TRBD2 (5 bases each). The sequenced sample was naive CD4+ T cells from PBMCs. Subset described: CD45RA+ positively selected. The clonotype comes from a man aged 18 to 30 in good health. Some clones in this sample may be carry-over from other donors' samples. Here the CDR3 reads CASTIRERTGELFF. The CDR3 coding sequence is TGTGCCAGCACCATCAGGGAGAGGACCGGGGAGCTGTTTTTT.